This T cell receptor beta chain was recovered during a study of blood T cells in healthy people across ages. Total RNA, at least 6 micrograms per sample, was extracted from PBMCs. This clonotype was found a few times. Its antigen is currently unknown. Germline V gives CDR1 SEHNR, CDR2 FQNEAQ (reference sequence). V gave up 2 bases and J gave up 3 bases; unmatched junction bases: 7. The CDR3 loop spans 16 amino acids. Study results and caveats: TCR beta diversity correlated strongly with naive T cell percentage.

Sample-barcoded 5' priming and a J-beta primer mix drove a second PCR of about 6 to 11 cycles. TCRdb processed the 5' RACE reads anew with MiXCR; each CDR3 protein has one entry. The profile covers more than 450,000 distinct CDR3 sequences, with about 25% appearing a single time and 3.6% taken by the ten largest. These data were likewise used in another study, on T cells of mothers and their children. That study reports: The search for persistent microchimeric T cell clones detected none.

What was sequenced was blood. The chain combines TRBV7-9 with TRBJ2-4, with 7 bases fitting TRBD2. The sequence derives from a boy between 2 and 10 years old in good health. Written as DNA, the CDR3 is TGTGCCAGCAGCTTAATAGGGAGGGAGTACAAAAACATTCAGTACTTC. Translating gives CASSLIGREYKNIQYF.